This T cell receptor beta chain was recovered during a study of beta chain features in type 1 diabetes. Turning to the study itself: Age, gender, cell numbers and subset yield matched between patients and controls. Taken together, all samples contributed 90 million to 140 million examined sorted cells.

The isolated RNA, all of it, was reverse transcribed, so expressed TCRB transcripts were what got sequenced. For naive, central memory and regulatory T cell samples, reads averaged roughly 4 million. Assay: immunoSEQ multiplex PCR; the TCRdb copy retains only in-frame clones and omits some. The repertoire has roughly 450,000 clones, about 14% of them found once; the top ten carry 0.035% to 0.045%. Germline V gene data show CDR1 as GTSNPN and CDR2 as SVGIG (reference sequence). Deletions cut 5 bases from V and 0 bases from J, with 10 bases between. The CDR3 length is 13 residues. The sequence came from a young man in good health. Sample: naive CD4+ T cells from blood. The chain is built from TRBV30 and TRBJ1-1; weak D call: TRBD1 (5 bases). In DNA form, the CDR3 reads TGTGCCTGGTGTCCAGGGATGAACACTGAAGCTTTCTTT. Translating gives CAWCPGMNTEAFF.